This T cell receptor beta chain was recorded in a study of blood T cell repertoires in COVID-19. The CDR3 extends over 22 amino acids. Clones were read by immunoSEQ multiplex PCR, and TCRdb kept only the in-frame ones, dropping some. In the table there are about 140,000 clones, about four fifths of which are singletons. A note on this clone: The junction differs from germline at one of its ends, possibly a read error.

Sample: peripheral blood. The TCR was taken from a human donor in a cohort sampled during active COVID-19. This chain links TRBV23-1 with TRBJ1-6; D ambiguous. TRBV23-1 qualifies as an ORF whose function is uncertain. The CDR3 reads CASSQSVVRRTDRSSYNSLLHF. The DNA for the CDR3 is TGCGCCAGCAGTCAATCAGTAGTGAGGCGCACGGATAGAAGCTCCTATAATTCACTCCTCCACTTT.